This T cell receptor beta chain emerged from a study of T-cell memory formation after mild COVID-19. Across the study: TCR clusters showed largely donor specificity.

TCRdb reprocessed the 5' RACE reads via MiXCR and lists one record per CDR3 protein. The table lists around 440,000 distinct CDR3 sequences, 18% of them singletons. Germline values: CDR1 MNHNY, CDR2 SVGAGI (reference sequence). V lost 7 bases to trimming and J lost 5 bases; unmatched junction nucleotides: 7. This CDR3 comprises 13 residues. The sequenced sample was PBMCs or a T cell subset sorted from them (not recorded which). The TCR sequence derives from an adult woman who had mild COVID-19 (a few samples of this study predate the infection). Cell type and time point are not known. This chain connects TRBV6-6 to TRBJ2-5; 7 positions match TRBD1. CDR3 region: CASNRGTRETQYF. The CDR3 DNA follows: TGTGCCAGCAACAGGGGTACGAGGGAGACCCAGTACTTC.